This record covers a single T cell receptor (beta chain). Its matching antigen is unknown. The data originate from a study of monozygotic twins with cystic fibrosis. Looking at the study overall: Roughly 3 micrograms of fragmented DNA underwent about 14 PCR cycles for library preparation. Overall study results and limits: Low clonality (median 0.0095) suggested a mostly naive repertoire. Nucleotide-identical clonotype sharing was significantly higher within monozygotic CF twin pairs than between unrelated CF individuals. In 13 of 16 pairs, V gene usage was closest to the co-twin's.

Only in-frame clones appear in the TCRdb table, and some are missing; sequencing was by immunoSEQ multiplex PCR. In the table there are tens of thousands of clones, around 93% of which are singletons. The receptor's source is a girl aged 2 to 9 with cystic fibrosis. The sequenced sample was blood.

The CDR3 region is CSVGNGTGINQPQHF. CDR3 nucleotide sequence: TGCAGCGTGGGGAACGGGACCGGTATCAATCAGCCCCAGCATTTT. The V and J genes are TRBV29-1 and TRBJ1-5; D possibly corresponds to TRBD1 (5 bases). The CDR3 spans 15 residues. Germline V gene data show CDR1 as SQVTM and CDR2 as ANQGSEA. Trimming removed 6 bases at V and 3 bases at J, with 18 bases between.